This T cell receptor (beta chain) was identified in a study of memory CD4+ T cells and cytomegalovirus serostatus. Overall study results and limits: CD4+ memory repertoires contained about two fifths of the roughly 150 reported CMV TCRbeta sequences. Median bootstrapped AUC for CMV status was about 0.96 originally, less than 0.93 US-trained.

Single viable CD3+CD4+CD8-CD45RO+ cells were sorted as the memory CD4+ T cells. Concerning this clone itself: The antigen is undetermined.

The method was immunoSEQ multiplex PCR; TCRdb's version includes in-frame clones alone and lacks a portion of them. The data hold some 56,000 clones, with about 80% observed a single time. The CDR3 spans 15 residues. Germline-derived CDR1 and CDR2 are SGDLS and YYNGEE. Trimming took off 4 bases at V and 2 bases at J, with 15 bases between the two ends. The V call is TRBV9, the J call TRBJ1-2; the D gene is possibly TRBD1 (6 bases). Sequences were obtained from memory CD4+ T cells from blood. This clonotype was sampled from an adult in good health and CMV-seronegative. The DNA for the CDR3 is TGTGCCAGCAGCCCGGAGGGGGGCGCGAACTATGGCTACACCTTC. Encoded protein: CASSPEGGANYGYTF.